This entry concerns a single T cell receptor beta chain. These data belong to a study of blood T cell repertoires in COVID-19. Study-level information: The cDNA or gDNA used as material had been derived from T cells, B-cell-depleted T cells, or PBMCs.

Clones were read by immunoSEQ multiplex PCR, and TCRdb kept only the in-frame ones, dropping some. The sample lists about 200,000 clones; roughly 82% were seen once. Germline loops: CDR1 SNHLY, CDR2 FYNNEI. V dropped 3 bases and J dropped 0 bases, with 6 bases sitting between them. This CDR3 has 15 amino acids. Categorization into cohorts depended on clinical history that participants reported. V gene TRBV2 combines with J gene TRBJ1-6; D call uncertain. Input material: PBMCs or T cells enriched from blood (not recorded which). The clonotype comes from a woman aged 60-70 years with acute COVID-19. CDR3 sequence (DNA): TGTGCCAGCAGTGATAAGAGCTCCTATAATTCACCCCTCCACTTT. Translated, it gives CASSDKSSYNSPLHF.